This T cell receptor beta chain was observed in a study of siplizumab effects on memory and regulatory T cells. Comments on this clone: Its antigen is unknown.

Clones were sequenced by immunoSEQ multiplex PCR, and TCRdb holds only the in-frame ones, with some missing. The data contain about 100,000 clones, 75% to 95% of them singletons. The ends were cut back, 5 bases at V and 1 base at J, with 11 bases in the middle. CDR3 length: 14 amino acids. Germline CDR1 reads MNHEY; CDR2 reads SVGAGI. General study points: The study found that siplizumab significantly reduced alloreactive sequences traceable to unstimulated CD4+ memory cells. Assignment to unstimulated subsets succeeded for only a minor fraction of the alloreactive clones. Naive T cells were seen as more diverse than memory cells and as major alloresponse contributors.

The sequenced material came from CD4+ T cells sorted from blood. This sequence was found in a human donor in good health. The chain couples TRBV6-5 to TRBJ1-1; TRBD1 is a possible D gene (5 bases). The CDR3 coding sequence is TGTGCCAGCAGTCCGTCGGGGGGGAACACTGAAGCTTTCTTT. This encodes CASSPSGGNTEAFF.